This T cell receptor (beta chain) was sequenced in a study of tumor and adjacent non-tumor tissue in lung cancer. General study findings and limits: Shorter survival was associated with higher TCR diversity in tumors.

TCRbeta libraries were built with three rounds of nested PCR, modified from ARM-PCR. Each CDR3 protein gets one entry after TCRdb re-called the multiplex PCR reads with MiXCR. Among around 86,000 distinct CDR3 sequences listed, about two thirds were seen once. The template was RNA from unsorted bulk tissue. Donors were chemotherapy-naive, newly diagnosed lung cancer surgical patients in China, August–late 2014. Germline V gene lookup returns CDR1 MNHEY and CDR2 SVGAGI. The ends were cut back, 0 bases at V and 7 bases at J, with 12 bases in the middle. The CDR3 spans 14 residues. Only one count was recorded for this clonotype. The antigen is not known.

This chain connects TRBV6-5 to TRBJ1-1; D not resolved. This TCR was sampled from a woman aged 40 to 55 with non-small cell lung cancer. The sample was lung tumor tissue. The CDR3: CASSYSLQTHEAFF. CDR3 nucleotides: TGTGCCAGCAGTTACTCACTTCAGACACATGAAGCTTTCTTT.